The clone carrying this T cell receptor beta chain came up many times. This table comes from immunoSEQ multiplex PCR, and its TCRdb copy is limited to in-frame clones, with some not included. The sample presents approximately 30,000 clones, none singletons. The data originate from a study of T cell clonality in common variable immunodeficiency. Blood samples were heparinized, roughly 5 to 8.5 ml per donor. Sequencing was carried out using peripheral blood mononuclear cells. This clonotype was obtained from a person aged 18-70 years in good health.

This CDR3 reads CSARKRQGSSTDTQYF. CDR3 DNA (partial): TGCAGTGCTAGAAAAAGACAGGGCTCTAGCACAGATACG. The chain links TRBV20-1 to TRBJ2-3; 7 bases map to TRBD1. The read stops 3 residues short of the end of the CDR3; the missing end is completed from the germline J gene. Germline assignment: CDR1 DFQATT and CDR2 SNEGSKA (reference sequence). The CDR3 spans 16 residues. J lost 0 bases, V lost 2 bases, and 8 bases had no gene match.